These T cell receptor beta chains were read from a single sample in a study of human T cells and chemical hapten exposure. MiXCR, applied by TCRdb to the RACE reads, yields one record per CDR3 protein. Counted here are more than 250,000 distinct CDR3 sequences, roughly 8% occurring once; the ten biggest clones make up around 1.2%. Specimen: whole blood, collected in connection with sensitization to the hapten diphenylcyclopropenone (DPC). The receptors were sampled from a man in his late teens or twenties with alopecia areata. Some clones in this sample may be carry-over from other donors' samples. CDR3s include the opening cysteine and the closing phenylalanine or tryptophan. D genes are given only for firm matches. Only some rows state a clone size, as once, few, many or a class for expanded clones.

d_call j_call clone_size v_call cdr3_nt cdr3_aa
NA TRBJ2-5 few TRBV6-2/TRBV6-3 TGTGCCAGCAGTTACCGAGGGACAACCCGCCGGGACCAGTACTTC CASSYRGTTRRDQYF
TRBD1 TRBJ1-6 few TRBV5-1 TGCGCCAGCAGCTCTGGGACAGGGGGTTTCCCTAATAATTCACCCCTCCACTTT CASSSGTGGFPNNSPLHF
NA TRBJ1-1 few TRBV6-5 TGTGCCAGCAGTTACTCTTTTGAGAACACTGAAGCTTTCTTT CASSYSFENTEAFF
TRBD2 TRBJ2-2 NA TRBV7-8 TGTGCCAGCAGCGCGGGACTAGCGAACGCCGGGGAGCTGTTTTTT CASSAGLANAGELFF
TRBD1 TRBJ1-4 NA TRBV9 TGTGCCAGCAGCCCCCAGGGACAGGGGTATGAAAAACTGTTTTTT CASSPQGQGYEKLFF
NA TRBJ1-2 NA TRBV6-5 TGTGCCAGCAGGCGTGACAGAGTCTATGGCTACACCTTC CASRRDRVYGYTF
NA TRBJ2-1 NA TRBV18 TGTGCCAGTCAGTCGGACCCCTACAATGAGCAGTTCTTC CASQSDPYNEQFF
NA TRBJ1-5 few TRBV28 TGTGCCAGCAGTTTATCCCCGCAGTACAGGGACCCTTCTAGCAATCAGCCCCAGCATTTT CASSLSPQYRDPSSNQPQHF
TRBD1 TRBJ1-5 NA TRBV7-2 TGTGCCAGCAGCTTAGCACAGGGGCTTCGGCAGCCCCAGCATTTT CASSLAQGLRQPQHF
NA TRBJ1-2 NA TRBV4-2 TGTGCCAGTGGTCCGGCACAGCCCTTTAACTATGGCTACACCTTC CASGPAQPFNYGYTF
NA TRBJ2-7 few TRBV28 TGTGCCAGCCGAACGGGCAACAGGCGATACGAGCAGTACTTC CASRTGNRRYEQYF
NA TRBJ1-3 many TRBV18 TGTGCCAGCTCACCAGTGAGAAACTCTGGAAACACCATATATTTT CASSPVRNSGNTIYF
NA TRBJ2-1 many TRBV6-5 TGTGCCAGCAGTTATGACAATGAGCAGTTCTTC CASSYDNEQFF
NA TRBJ2-5 NA TRBV6-4 TGTGCCAGCAGATGGACTTGTCAAGAGACCCAGTACTTC CASRWTCQETQYF
NA TRBJ1-1 many TRBV12-3/TRBV12-4 TGTGCCAGCAGTCGCAGAACTTTGCGAGCTTTCTTT CASSRRTLRAFF
TRBD1 TRBJ2-3 many TRBV11-2 TGTGCCAGCAGCTTAGTAGGGACAGGTAATTCGGTGGATACGCAGTATTTT CASSLVGTGNSVDTQYF
TRBD1 TRBJ1-2 many TRBV5-1 TGCGCCAGCAGCTCGACCGGGACAGTATATGGCTACACCTTC CASSSTGTVYGYTF
NA TRBJ1-6 NA TRBV20-1 TGCAGTGCTAGATTGGGTTATAATTCACCCCTCCACTTT CSARLGYNSPLHF
NA TRBJ1-3 many TRBV5-1 TGCGCCAGCAGCTCGGGGGGGTTTCGCGCAGGAAACACCATATATTTT CASSSGGFRAGNTIYF
TRBD1 TRBJ2-3 few TRBV7-2 TGTGCCAGCAGCTTAGTTGGAATTGCCAGGGGGCGTCCAGATACGCAGTATTTT CASSLVGIARGRPDTQYF
NA TRBJ2-6 many TRBV4-3 TGCGCCAGCAGCCAAGATAAAGGGGAACCCTCTGGGGCCAACGTCCTGACTTTC CASSQDKGEPSGANVLTF
TRBD1 TRBJ2-1 few TRBV6-6 TGTGCCAGCAGTCATAGGAGCTCACCAGGGGGAATATACAATGAGCAGTTCTTC CASSHRSSPGGIYNEQFF
NA TRBJ1-3 NA TRBV9 TGTGCCAGCAGCGTAGCTGAGCGCCACTCTGGAAACACCATATATTTT CASSVAERHSGNTIYF
NA TRBJ2-3 few TRBV14 TGTGCCAGCACCCGAGGCGGACTTCGCACAGATACGCAGTATTTT CASTRGGLRTDTQYF
TRBD1 TRBJ1-1 many TRBV20-1 TGCAGTGCGCACACAGGGGGCGCAGAAACTGAAGCTTTCTTT CSAHTGGAETEAFF
NA TRBJ2-7 NA TRBV6-2/TRBV6-3 TGTGCCAGCAATAGAGCTGCGGACTCCTACGAGCAGTACTTC CASNRAADSYEQYF
NA TRBJ1-3 few TRBV6-5 TGTGCCAGCAGCCTCGGACAGCGAAAAGACACCATATATTTT CASSLGQRKDTIYF
NA TRBJ1-2 many TRBV10-3 TGTGCCATCAGCCCAGAGGACTATGGCTACACCTTC CAISPEDYGYTF
NA TRBJ1-4 NA TRBV7-9 TGTGCCAGCAGCTTGGACGGACGGATTAATGAAAAACTGTTTTTT CASSLDGRINEKLFF
NA TRBJ2-5 NA TRBV14 TGTGCCAGCAGCCAAGACGTAGAGACCCAGTACTTC CASSQDVETQYF
NA TRBJ2-3 few TRBV20-1 TGCAGTGTTCATGGACAAGATACGCAGTATTTT CSVHGQDTQYF
NA TRBJ1-1 few TRBV6-2/TRBV6-3 TGTGCCAGCAGTTTTGAAAGGGGTCGGAACACTGAAGCTTTCTTT CASSFERGRNTEAFF
TRBD1 TRBJ1-2 NA TRBV29-1 TGCAGCGTTGGGGGACAGGTGTATGGCTACACCTTC CSVGGQVYGYTF
NA TRBJ1-2 NA TRBV11-2 TGTGCCAGCAGCTCGCCCCTTACCCCTTGGACCTATGGCTACACCTTC CASSSPLTPWTYGYTF
NA TRBJ2-5 NA TRBV4-3 TGCGCCAGCAGCCAAACGAGGACTCGCTGGGAGACCCAGTACTTC CASSQTRTRWETQYF
NA TRBJ1-2 many TRBV7-9 TGTGCCAGCAGGTCGCAGGAATTTCGGCACTATGGCTACACCTTC CASRSQEFRHYGYTF
NA TRBJ2-2 NA TRBV12-3/TRBV12-4 TGTGCCAGCAGCCCCCGGGGGACGACAACGTCCGGGGAGCTGTTTTTT CASSPRGTTTSGELFF
TRBD2 TRBJ2-3 many TRBV29-1 TGCAGCGTTGAATGGCTAAGGACTAGCGGAAGAATATGGGGCACAGATACGCAGTATTTT CSVEWLRTSGRIWGTDTQYF
TRBD1 TRBJ1-2 few TRBV20-1 TGCAGTGCTAAGGGACAGGGGGCGTATGGCTACACCTTC CSAKGQGAYGYTF
NA TRBJ2-2 many TRBV6-2/TRBV6-3 TGTGCCAGCAGTTTCGAAAGAGCGGGCACCGGGGAGCTGTTTTTT CASSFERAGTGELFF
TRBD1 TRBJ2-2 few TRBV7-2 TGTGCCAGCAGCTCAGGCGGGACAGGGGGAATCGGGGAGCTGTTTTTT CASSSGGTGGIGELFF
NA TRBJ1-1 many TRBV4-3 TGCGCCAGCAGTTTTTGGAGGGAGGCTGAAGCTTTCTTT CASSFWREAEAFF
NA TRBJ2-1 NA TRBV6-1 TGTGCCAGCAGTGAATATCTGGAGGGGCTTTACAATGAGCAGTTCTTC CASSEYLEGLYNEQFF
NA TRBJ1-5 many TRBV6-6 TGTGCCAGCGGGTTTTCCGGGACGGTGAGCAATCAGCCCCAGCATTTT CASGFSGTVSNQPQHF
TRBD2 TRBJ2-5 NA TRBV10-2 TGCGCCAGCAGTGAGAACAAGCGGGGGCCTTACGGGGACCAGTACTTC CASSENKRGPYGDQYF
NA TRBJ2-2 NA TRBV12-3/TRBV12-4 TGTGCCAGCAGTTTAGTCCGGGGTCCGAACACCGGGGAGCTGTTTTTT CASSLVRGPNTGELFF